These T cell receptor beta chains were read from a single sample in a study of blood T cell repertoires in COVID-19. TCRdb keeps only in-frame clones here, not all; method: immunoSEQ multiplex PCR. The table includes more than 75,000 clones, 70% to 90% detected once. Sequenced input: peripheral blood. These receptors were obtained from a man at least 80 years old with active or convalescent COVID-19. Each CDR3 is given with its conserved first and last residue. D genes are given only for firm matches. The size of a clone is reported for some rows only, either as once, few or many, or as a class for expanded clones.

J gene | V gene | D gene | clone size | CDR3 length | CDR3 protein | CDR3 DNA
TRBJ2-4 | TRBV15 | - | - | 14 | CATSRVLAKNIQYF | TGTGCCACCAGCAGAGTACTAGCCAAAAACATTCAGTACTTC
TRBJ2-1 | TRBV7-9 | TRBD2 | - | 16 | CASSLAGILAGNEQFF | TGTGCCAGCAGCTTAGCAGGTATTCTAGCGGGGAATGAGCAGTTCTTC
TRBJ2-1 | TRBV3-1/TRBV3-2 | - | - | 15 | CASSPGLGPYNEQFF | TGTGCCAGCAGCCCGGGACTTGGCCCCTACAATGAGCAGTTCTTC
TRBJ1-1 | TRBV6-5 | - | - | 15 | CASRGMGAASTEAFF | TGTGCCAGCAGGGGAATGGGGGCTGCAAGCACTGAAGCTTTCTTT
TRBJ1-1 | TRBV6-5 | TRBD1 | once | 13 | CASSSGQGRGAFF | TGTGCCAGCAGTTCGGGACAGGGTCGTGGAGCTTTCTTT
TRBJ2-7 | TRBV18 | TRBD1 | once | 14 | CASSPPTGGSEQYF | TGTGCCAGCTCACCACCCACAGGGGGCTCCGAGCAGTACTTC
TRBJ2-2 | TRBV7-9 | - | - | 16 | CASSPGPLGLTGELFF | TGTGCCAGCAGCCCTGGGCCGTTGGGTTTGACCGGGGAGCTGTTTTTT
TRBJ2-2 | TRBV7-2 | TRBD2 | - | 15 | CASSLVPSGTGELFF | TGTGCCAGCAGCCTAGTGCCTAGCGGAACCGGGGAGCTGTTTTTT
TRBJ1-1 | TRBV28 | TRBD1 | - | 15 | CASSSTATGGGRAFF | TGTGCCAGCAGTTCCACCGCAACAGGGGGGGGTCGAGCTTTCTTT
TRBJ2-3 | TRBV19 | TRBD1 | once | 14 | CASSRDRVTDTQYF | TGTGCCAGCTCCCGGGACAGGGTTACAGATACGCAGTATTTT
TRBJ1-3 | TRBV19 | - | - | 12 | CAAKSSGNTIYF | TGTGCCGCTAAAAGCTCTGGAAACACCATATATTTT
TRBJ2-1 | TRBV5-4 | - | - | 14 | CASSLEGGSNEQFF | TGTGCCAGCAGCTTGGAAGGGGGTAGCAATGAGCAGTTCTTC
TRBJ2-1 | TRBV9 | TRBD2 | - | 17 | CASSVASGRAVHNEQFF | TGTGCCAGCAGCGTAGCTAGCGGGAGGGCCGTACACAATGAGCAGTTCTTC
TRBJ1-5 | TRBV27 | TRBD1 | - | 15 | CASRVGTASDQPQHF | TGTGCCAGCAGGGTCGGGACAGCTTCGGATCAGCCCCAGCATTTT
TRBJ2-2 | TRBV2 | - | - | 18 | CASTTQDRPRASTGELFF | TGTGCCAGCACCACGCAGGACAGACCCCGGGCGAGCACCGGGGAGCTGTTTTTT
TRBJ1-5 | TRBV19 | - | - | 15 | CASTTLAGSNQPQHF | TGTGCCAGTACCACCCTGGCAGGGTCGAATCAGCCCCAGCATTTT
TRBJ2-1 | TRBV9 | TRBD2 | - | 16 | CASSVGREGRFYEQFF | TGTGCCAGCAGCGTAGGTCGGGAGGGCCGATTTTATGAGCAGTTCTTC
TRBJ2-1 | TRBV21-1 | - | - | 18 | CASSKGGVRASGYNEQFF | TGTGCCAGCAGCAAAGGGGGGGTGAGGGCTAGCGGTTACAATGAGCAGTTCTTC
TRBJ2-7 | TRBV7-9 | TRBD2 | - | 15 | CASSLVGSGIYEQYF | TGTGCCAGCAGCTTAGTGGGTAGCGGGATCTACGAGCAGTACTTC
TRBJ2-7 | TRBV7-9 | TRBD2 | - | 16 | CASSLTSGRASYEQYF | TGTGCCAGCAGCTTGACTAGCGGGAGGGCGTCCTACGAGCAGTACTTC
TRBJ2-7 | TRBV13 | TRBD1 | - | 17 | CASSLGLIQGAPYEQYF | TGTGCCAGCAGCTTAGGACTGATTCAGGGGGCCCCCTACGAGCAGTACTTC
TRBJ1-5 | TRBV11-2 | - | - | 13 | CASSFSGNQPQHF | TGTGCCAGCAGCTTTAGCGGCAATCAGCCCCAGCATTTT
TRBJ1-1 | TRBV2 | - | few | 14 | CASSEALRGGTAFF | TGTGCCAGCAGTGAAGCGCTTAGGGGGGGAACGGCTTTCTTT
TRBJ2-2 | TRBV4-2 | TRBD2 | - | 17 | CASRWGTSGENTGELFF | TGTGCCAGCAGATGGGGAACTAGCGGGGAGAACACCGGGGAGCTGTTTTTT
TRBJ2-7 | TRBV5-1 | TRBD1 | few | 13 | CASFVVQGAEQYF | TGCGCCAGCTTTGTCGTCCAGGGGGCCGAGCAGTACTTC
TRBJ2-7 | TRBV5-4 | TRBD2 | - | 15 | CASSLGSSGTYEQYF | TGTGCCAGCAGCTTGGGTTCTAGCGGGACGTACGAGCAGTACTTC
TRBJ2-7 | TRBV10-2 | TRBD2 | - | 16 | CASSEGIAGGQDEQYF | TGCGCCAGCAGTGAGGGGATAGCGGGAGGGCAGGACGAGCAGTACTTC
TRBJ2-5 | TRBV14 | TRBD2 | - | 16 | CASSQKGLAGTETQYF | TGTGCCAGCAGCCAAAAGGGACTAGCGGGGACAGAGACCCAGTACTTC
TRBJ2-1 | TRBV9 | - | - | 14 | CASNWSPSSDEQFF | TGTGCCAGCAATTGGTCACCGTCCTCGGATGAGCAGTTCTTC
TRBJ1-2 | TRBV27 | - | once | 13 | CASSVQGRYGYTF | TGTGCCAGCAGTGTACAGGGCCGCTATGGCTACACCTTC
TRBJ1-1 | TRBV6-5 | TRBD1 | few | 14 | CASRLRQGLGEAFF | TGTGCCAGCAGACTCCGACAGGGGCTGGGTGAAGCTTTCTTT
TRBJ1-5 | TRBV28 | - | - | 12 | CASSPRGQPQHF | TGTGCCAGCAGCCCCAGGGGTCAGCCCCAGCATTTT
TRBJ1-6 | TRBV30 | - | - | 14 | CAWARLLDNSPLHF | TGTGCCTGGGCGAGACTGTTAGATAATTCACCCCTCCACTTT
TRBJ1-5 | TRBV9 | - | - | 15 | CASSAGTGHNQPQHF | TGTGCCAGCAGCGCTGGGACTGGGCACAATCAGCCCCAGCATTTT
TRBJ1-4 | TRBV4-1 | - | - | 15 | CASSQSGQLNEKLFF | TGCGCCAGCAGCCAATCAGGACAGCTAAATGAAAAACTGTTTTTT